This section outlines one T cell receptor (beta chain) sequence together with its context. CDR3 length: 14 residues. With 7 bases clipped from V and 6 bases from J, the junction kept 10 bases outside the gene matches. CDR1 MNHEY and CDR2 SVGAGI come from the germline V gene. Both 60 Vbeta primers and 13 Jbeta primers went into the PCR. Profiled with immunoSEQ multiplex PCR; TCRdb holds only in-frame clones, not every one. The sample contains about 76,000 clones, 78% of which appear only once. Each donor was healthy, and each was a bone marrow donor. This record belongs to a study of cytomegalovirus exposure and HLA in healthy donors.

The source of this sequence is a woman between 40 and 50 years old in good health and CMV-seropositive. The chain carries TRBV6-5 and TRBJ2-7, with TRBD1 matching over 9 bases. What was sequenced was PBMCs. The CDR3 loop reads CASTLRTGVGEQYF. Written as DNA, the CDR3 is TGTGCCAGCACCCTCAGGACAGGGGTCGGCGAGCAGTACTTC.